The next 20 T cell receptor beta chains were all read from a single sample in a study of blood T cells in healthy people across ages. A second PCR, run for about 6 to 12 cycles, used a sample-barcoded 5' primer plus a J-beta primer mix. A single record per CDR3 protein comes from TCRdb applying MiXCR to the 5' RACE reads. Of some 880,000 distinct CDR3 sequences listed, roughly 40% are singletons. The specimen sequenced was blood. Source of these receptors: a man aged 18 to 35 in good health.

The sample holds a few counts of this clonotype. This chain joins TRBV7-2 and TRBJ2-7, with 9 bases lining up with TRBD2. Germline assignment: CDR1 SGHTA and CDR2 FQGNSA. The CDR3 contains 16 residues. V shed 1 base and J 7 bases; nucleotides not matched to a gene: 11. The CDR3 spells CASSLDQSSGAWEQYF. CDR3 in DNA: TGTGCCAGCAGCTTAGATCAGTCTAGCGGGGCATGGGAGCAGTACTTC. The complete variable domain, with remaining parts taken from reference TRBV7-2 and TRBJ2-7, reads GAGVSQSPSNKVTEKGKDVELRCDPISGHTALYWYRQSLGQGLEFLIYFQGNSAPDKSGLPSDRFSAERTGGSVSTLTIQRTQQEDSAVYLCASSLDQSSGAWEQYFGPGTRLTVT.

Only a few counts were recorded for this clonotype. This chain connects TRBV12-3 or TRBV12-4 to TRBJ2-1; D might be TRBD1 or TRBD2, each matching 5 bases. The germline V and J ends were trimmed by 3 bases and 14 bases, with 23 bases remaining between them. The CDR3 is 15 amino acids. The CDR3 DNA reads TGTGCCAGCAGTTTGATCTCCGGGACCCCCACCGGAGAGTTCTTC. Translating gives CASSLISGTPTGEFF.

The J gene is TRBJ2-6, the V gene TRBV6-5; 7 nucleotides agree with TRBD2. This CDR3 has 17 residues. Germline V lookup: CDR1 MNHEY, CDR2 SVGAGI. J gave up 1 base and V 0 bases, and 3 bases lay outside the gene matches. The CDR3 region is CASSYSMGGSGANVLTF. Here the CDR3 DNA reads TGTGCCAGCAGTTACTCGATGGGGGGGTCTGGGGCCAACGTCCTGACTTTC.

About this clonotype: One end of the junction does not line up with germline, which may come from a read error. The chain uses TRBV3-1 and TRBJ2-1; TRBD1 agrees at 8 bases. This CDR3 spans 14 amino acids. CDR1 and CDR2 (germline): LGHDT, YNNKEL (reference sequence). As DNA, the CDR3 is TGTGCCAGCAGCGGACAGGGAACCTACAAGGAGCAGTTCTTC. This gives the protein CASSGQGTYKEQFF.

This clonotype has at least ten counts. This chain joins TRBV6-2 or TRBV6-3 and TRBJ2-7; D not certain. The germline CDR1 and CDR2 sequences are MNHEY and SVGEGT. This CDR3 contains 11 residues. Trimming removed 5 bases at V and 4 bases at J, with 6 bases between. The CDR3 coding sequence is TGTGCCAGCAGTCGATGGTACGAGCAGTACTTC. Its protein is CASSRWYEQYF.

This chain links TRBV7-2 with TRBJ2-5, with a possible D match to TRBD2 (5 bases). V was pared by 5 bases and J by 1 base, with 11 bases between. The germline CDR1 and CDR2 sequences are SGHTA and FQGNSA. This CDR3 spans 14 amino acids. The CDR3 DNA reads TGTGCCAGCAGCCCTACTCGGGGCCAAGAGACCCAGTACTTC. This translates into CASSPTRGQETQYF.

The chain uses TRBV6-5 and TRBJ2-1; 9 bases agree with TRBD1. Germline V gene sequence: CDR1 MNHEY, CDR2 SVGAGI. V shed 8 bases and J 10 bases; nucleotides not matched to a gene: 12. The CDR3 runs to 14 residues. This chain's CDR3 is CASGDRDLSYEQFF. In nucleotides, the CDR3 is TGTGCCAGCGGGGACAGGGACCTTTCCTACGAGCAGTTCTTC.

This chain links TRBV5-1 with TRBJ2-2, with TRBD1 identical over 7 bases. The CDR3 has 15 residues. The V gene's germline CDR1 is SGHRS and CDR2 YFSETQ. V was clipped by 0 bases and J by 10 bases; unmatched bases: 9. The CDR3 DNA reads TGCGCCAGCAGCTTGGTCCTAGGGGGCGAATTGGAGCTGTTTTTT. This codes for CASSLVLGGELELFF.

The rearrangement joins TRBV4-1 to TRBJ1-6; D unclear. CDR3 size: 13 residues. V gave up 9 bases and J gave up 5 bases, with 11 bases separating them. Per the germline V gene, CDR1 is MGHRA and CDR2 is YSYEKL. The CDR3 reads CASSEYHNSPLHF. CDR3 nucleotide sequence: TGCGCCAGTAGCGAGTACCATAATTCACCCCTCCACTTT.

This clonotype turned up a few times. This chain uses TRBV12-3 or TRBV12-4 with TRBJ1-2; D remains ambiguous. CDR3 length: 14 amino acids. Trimming shortened V by 5 bases and J by 5 bases, and 15 bases separated the two germline ends. The CDR3 reads CASSARIGIYGYTF. The CDR3 DNA reads as TGTGCCAGCAGTGCCCGTATAGGGATATATGGCTACACCTTC.

This clonotype came up a few times. The chain joins TRBV7-2 to TRBJ1-2; no reliable D call. This CDR3 comprises 11 residues. The ends were cut back, 2 bases at V and 7 bases at J, with 5 bases in the middle. The V gene's germline CDR1 is SGHTA and CDR2 FQGNSA. The CDR3 sequence is CASSLRIGYTF. The CDR3 DNA is TGTGCCAGCAGCTTAAGGATTGGCTACACCTTC.

The sample holds a few counts of this clonotype. The chain is built from TRBV4-2 and TRBJ2-1; 11 nucleotides agree with TRBD2. CDR3 length equals 17 residues. The germline V gene has CDR1 LGHNA and CDR2 YNFKEQ. V lost 1 base, J lost 5 bases, and 7 bases stayed unmatched. The CDR3 nucleotides are TGTGCCAGCAGCCAAGTTCTTAGCGGGGGGGCAGACAATGAGCAGTTCTTC. Its translation is CASSQVLSGGADNEQFF.

This clonotype was recorded many times. The chain links TRBV5-5 to TRBJ2-3; maybe TRBD2 (5 bases). The CDR3 has 14 residues. Germline values: CDR1 SGHKS, CDR2 YYEKEE (reference sequence). Trimming cost V 2 bases and J 2 bases, with 9 bases left between them. The CDR3: CASSFGLATDTQYF. The CDR3 nucleotides are TGTGCCAGCAGCTTCGGGCTAGCCACAGATACGCAGTATTTT.

The chain joins TRBV4-2 to TRBJ2-1; 8 nucleotides agree with TRBD2. Per the germline V gene, CDR1 is LGHNA and CDR2 is YNFKEQ. The CDR3 totals 16 residues. Trimming removed 0 bases from V and 5 bases from J; junction bases left unmatched: 6. Here the CDR3 reads CASSQDRTSRNNEQFF. The CDR3 DNA reads as TGTGCCAGCAGCCAAGATAGGACTAGCAGAAACAATGAGCAGTTCTTC.

The rearrangement uses TRBV14 and TRBJ1-5; perhaps TRBD1 as D (5 bases). CDR3 length equals 17 residues. Germline V gene lookup returns CDR1 SGHDN and CDR2 FVKESK. V was trimmed by 0 bases and J by 0 bases, leaving 12 bases between them. The CDR3 bases are TGTGCCAGCAGCCAAGATTACGGACACTATAGCAATCAGCCCCAGCATTTT. Encoded protein: CASSQDYGHYSNQPQHF.

The rearrangement links TRBV3-1 to TRBJ2-3; the match to TRBD2 covers 8 bases. The CDR3 length is 15 residues. After removal of 3 bases from V and 0 bases from J, the junction contained 2 bases not matched to a gene. Per the germline V gene, CDR1 is LGHDT and CDR2 is YNNKEL (reference sequence). Here the CDR3 reads CASSHRTSSTDTQYF. CDR3 in DNA: TGTGCCAGCAGCCACCGGACTAGCAGCACAGATACGCAGTATTTT.

The chain has TRBV28 and TRBJ2-2, with D perhaps TRBD1 (6 bases). The V and J ends lost 7 bases and 6 bases respectively, with 12 bases between them. This CDR3 has 13 amino acids. The germline V gene has CDR1 MDHEN and CDR2 SYDVKM. The CDR3 region is CASTVQGAGELFF. CDR3 DNA sequence: TGTGCCAGCACCGTACAGGGTGCCGGGGAGCTGTTTTTT.

The chain employs TRBV27 and TRBJ2-1, with 9 bases fitting TRBD2. The CDR3 consists of 16 residues. Germline values: CDR1 MNHEY, CDR2 SMNVEV (reference sequence). The trim removed 4 bases at V and 4 bases at J, leaving 8 bases unmatched. CDR3 sequence (DNA): TGTGCCAGCAGTTCGATGCGGAGCGGGAGGTACAATGAGCAGTTCTTC. Translating gives CASSSMRSGRYNEQFF.

This clonotype was seen more than once but under ten times. The rearrangement joins TRBV9 to TRBJ1-2, with D uncertain. Trimming took off 0 bases at V and 2 bases at J, with 11 bases between the two ends. Germline V gives CDR1 SGDLS, CDR2 YYNGEE. This CDR3 region has 15 residues. DNA for the CDR3: TGTGCCAGCAGCGTAGGGCCCTCTCCCAACTATGGCTACACCTTC. Protein product: CASSVGPSPNYGYTF.

The chain links TRBV9 to TRBJ2-5, with 10 bases aligning to TRBD2. Germline lookup yields CDR1 SGDLS and CDR2 YYNGEE. CDR3 length equals 17 residues. The J segment lost 11 bases and the V segment lost 4 bases, leaving 20 bases of the junction unmatched. The CDR3 reads CASSPASSGGRPGEQYF. The CDR3 nucleotides are TGTGCCAGCAGCCCAGCATCTAGCGGGGGCCGTCCCGGTGAGCAGTACTTC. The full variable domain, with the rest looked up from reference TRBV9 and TRBJ2-5, is DSGVTQTPKHLITATGQRVTLRCSPRSGDLSVYWYQQSLDQGLQFLIQYYNGEERAKGNILERFSAQQFPDLHSELNLSSLELGDSALYFCASSPASSGGRPGEQYFGPGTRLLVL.